These 19 T cell receptor beta chains were all obtained from the same sample, sequenced in a study of cytomegalovirus exposure and HLA in healthy donors. Vbeta (60) and Jbeta (13) primers were used in the PCR. The method was immunoSEQ multiplex PCR; TCRdb's version includes in-frame clones alone and lacks a portion of them. The sample holds about 140,000 clones; approximately 80% are singletons and the top ten take around 4.3%. Sequencing was done on a sample of PBMCs. The receptors come from a man between 35 and 55 years old in good health and CMV-seronegative.

The chain carries TRBV28 and TRBJ2-7; D is perhaps TRBD1 (5 bases). The CDR3 runs 15 residues. V was shortened by 3 bases and J by 3 bases, with 15 bases between the two germline ends. The germline gives CDR1 MDHEN, CDR2 SYDVKM. The CDR3: CASSFPRRGIYEQYF. The CDR3 DNA sequence: TGTGCCAGCAGTTTTCCTCGTAGGGGTATCTACGAGCAGTACTTC.

Concerning this clone: This sample also contains other DNA sequences that code for the same CDR3. The rearrangement links TRBV19 to TRBJ1-2; 8 nucleotides line up with TRBD1. CDR3 length equals 14 residues. Germline CDR1 reads LNHDA; CDR2 reads SQIVND (reference sequence). V dropped 3 bases and J dropped 4; count of bases not matched to a gene: 4. CDR3 in DNA: TGTGCCAGTAGTATCCGACAGGGGTCCTATGGCTACACCTTC. Its translation: CASSIRQGSYGYTF. Looking up the rest from reference TRBV19 and TRBJ1-2 gives the full variable domain: DGGITQSPKYLFRKEGQNVTLSCEQNLNHDAMYWYRQDPGQGLRLIYYSQIVNDFQKGDIAEGYSVSREKKESFPLTVTSAQKNPTAFYLCASSIRQGSYGYTFGSGTRLTVV.

A single count supports this clone. The chain is built from TRBV9 and TRBJ1-2; D possibly corresponds to TRBD1 (6 bases). The CDR3 is made up of 17 amino acids. In germline, CDR1 is SGDLS, CDR2 YYNGEE. V was clipped by 0 bases and J by 4 bases, with 19 bases between them. The CDR3 spells CASSVEGQGRVGYGYTF. The CDR3 DNA is TGTGCCAGCAGCGTAGAAGGGCAGGGGAGGGTAGGCTATGGCTACACCTTC.

The DNA for the CDR3 is TGTGCCAGCAGTGGGACTAGCGCTAGGTCGGATACGCAGTATTTT. The encoded protein is CASSGTSARSDTQYF. This sequence joins TRBV2 and TRBJ2-3, with 9 bases lining up with TRBD2. Trimming removed 4 bases from V and 6 bases from J; junction bases left unmatched: 8. CDR1 is SNHLY and CDR2 is FYNNEI in the germline V gene. The length of the CDR3 is 15 residues. The entire variable domain, with the rest obtained from reference TRBV2 and TRBJ2-3, is as follows: EPEVTQTPSHQVTQMGQEVILRCVPISNHLYFYWYRQILGQKVEFLVSFYNNEISEKSEIFDDQFSVERPDGSNFTLKIRSTKLEDSAMYFCASSGTSARSDTQYFGPGTRLTVL.

This chain joins TRBV28 and TRBJ2-7, with no clear D. Looked up from germline, CDR1 is MDHEN and CDR2 is SYDVKM. The CDR3 sequence is 11 residues long. With 4 bases removed from V and 3 bases from J, the gap between germline ends came to 4 bases. This chain's CDR3 is CASSSIYEQYF. In DNA, the CDR3 is TGTGCCAGCAGTTCCATCTACGAGCAGTACTTC.

The chain has TRBV25-1 and TRBJ1-5; D not resolved. The CDR3 extends over 13 amino acids. V lost 2 bases, J lost 6 bases, and 8 bases lay in between. Germline V CDR1 and CDR2: MGHDK, SYGVNS. CDR3 bases: TGTGCCAGCAGTGAAACGGGTACTCAGCCCCAGCATTTT. The encoded protein is CASSETGTQPQHF.

In its sample, this clone was seen once. The genes are TRBV5-1 and TRBJ1-1; 9 nucleotides match TRBD1. The CDR3 runs to 15 residues. CDR1 and CDR2 from the germline V gene are SGHRS and YFSETQ. The V segment lost 3 bases and the J segment 4 bases; nucleotides outside the gene matches: 7. CDR3: CASSSGTGRVTEAFF. The CDR3 nucleotides are TGCGCCAGCAGCTCCGGGACAGGGAGGGTCACTGAAGCTTTCTTT.

J is TRBJ1-2 and V is TRBV29-1, with D maybe TRBD1 (6 bases). V was shortened by 4 bases and J by 3 bases, with 12 bases between the two germline ends. This CDR3 has 13 residues. Germline CDR1 SQVTM, CDR2 ANQGSEA. The CDR3 region is CSVVAGAYYGYTF. In nucleotides, the CDR3 is TGCAGCGTTGTGGCAGGGGCGTACTATGGCTACACCTTC.

This clone has only a few counts. The chain is built from TRBV13 and TRBJ1-1; weak D call: TRBD1 (6 bases). Trimming removed 1 base from V and 4 bases from J, with 7 bases in between. Germline V gives CDR1 PRHDT, CDR2 FYEKMQ (reference sequence). CDR3 length equals 13 residues. The CDR3 sequence is CASSLEQGTEAFF. The CDR3 nucleotides are TGTGCCAGCAGCTTAGAACAGGGCACTGAAGCTTTCTTT.

This clone was observed a handful of times. The chain joins TRBV6-5 to TRBJ1-5; 7 bases are a match to TRBD1. CDR3 length equals 15 residues. CDR1 and CDR2 (germline): MNHEY, SVGAGI. V dropped 2 bases and J dropped 7; count of bases not matched to a gene: 8. CDR3 bases: TGTGCCAGCAGTTACGAAGGGGGCCGGGGCCAGCCCCAGCATTTT. Amino acid sequence: CASSYEGGRGQPQHF.

The V gene is TRBV5-8, the J gene TRBJ1-2; 10 bases agree with TRBD1. V lost 3 bases and J lost 4; bases outside the gene matches: 3. This CDR3 region has 14 residues. Germline-derived CDR1 and CDR2 are SGHTS and YDEGEE. CDR3 in amino acids: CASSSRQGAYGYTF. The CDR3 DNA is TGTGCCAGCAGCTCCCGACAGGGGGCCTATGGCTACACCTTC.

The chain has TRBV14 and TRBJ2-1; maybe TRBD2 (5 bases). Germline V gene sequence: CDR1 SGHDN, CDR2 FVKESK. V was shortened by 3 bases and J by 12 bases, with 18 bases between the two germline ends. The CDR3 extends over 14 amino acids. As DNA, the CDR3 is TGTGCCAGCAGCCAGACTTTACCCGACCGGGGGCAGTTCTTC. Amino acids: CASSQTLPDRGQFF.

The chain uses TRBV25-1 and TRBJ2-5, with a weak D call TRBD2 (6 bases). Gene TRBJ2-7 matches the end of the DNA better, so the J call may be wrong. The CDR3 totals 16 residues. Germline-derived CDR1 and CDR2 are MGHDK and SYGVNS. The CDR3 DNA is TGTGCCAGCAGTGAATTCGGGGGAATATCCTCCTACGAGCAGTACTTC. Translation: CASSEFGGISSYEQYF.

This clone has only a few counts. The chain combines TRBV6-1 with TRBJ1-6, with 10 bases fitting TRBD1. Unmatched junction bases numbered 8, after V lost 2 bases and J lost 10 bases. Looked up from germline, CDR1 is MNHNS and CDR2 is SASEGT. This CDR3 is built from 16 residues. For the CDR3, the DNA is TGTGCCAGCAGTGAATCAGCGGGACAGGGGAACTCACCCCTCCACTTT. Translated, it gives CASSESAGQGNSPLHF.

This chain joins TRBV30 and TRBJ1-2; 8 bases align to TRBD1. The germline CDR1 and CDR2 sequences are GTSNPN and SVGIG (reference sequence). J gave up 7 bases and V 4 bases, and 8 bases lay outside the gene matches. This CDR3 is 13 amino acids long. The CDR3 is CAWNGQGTSGYTF. The CDR3 coding sequence is TGTGCCTGGAATGGACAGGGAACTAGTGGCTACACCTTC.

The chain is built from TRBV7-8 and TRBJ1-5, with TRBD1 identical over 11 bases. Trimming at V came to 5 bases and at J to 7 bases, leaving 7 bases not matched to a gene. The germline V gene has CDR1 SGHVS and CDR2 FQNEAQ. This CDR3 contains 15 residues. DNA for the CDR3: TGTGCCAGCAGCCCCGGGACAGGGGGACCGCAGCCCCAGCATTTT. Translated, it gives CASSPGTGGPQPQHF.

This chain uses TRBV4-1 with TRBJ1-3, with 10 bases aligning to TRBD1. This CDR3 is built from 18 residues. Per the germline V gene, CDR1 is MGHRA and CDR2 is YSYEKL. Trimming at V came to 3 bases and at J to 0 bases, leaving 8 bases not matched to a gene. The CDR3 DNA is TGCGCCAGCAGCCATGCCGGGACAGGGGACTCCTCTGGAAACACCATATATTTT. Translating gives CASSHAGTGDSSGNTIYF.

V usage is TRBV6-5 and J usage is TRBJ1-2; D might be TRBD1 (6 bases). V was shortened by 5 bases and J by 6 bases, with 16 bases between the two germline ends. The CDR3 contains 14 residues. Germline values: CDR1 MNHEY, CDR2 SVGAGI. The CDR3 DNA follows: TGTGCCAGCAGTCCGTCGACAGGTATACATGGCTACACCTTC. Its translation is CASSPSTGIHGYTF.

This clone was counted only a few times. The chain is built from TRBV27 and TRBJ2-7; TRBD2 matches at 11 bases. The CDR3 loop spans 14 amino acids. Germline assignment: CDR1 MNHEY and CDR2 SMNVEV (reference sequence). J was trimmed by 2 bases and V by 3 bases; bases with no gene match: 0. The CDR3 coding sequence is TGTGCCAGCAGTTTGACTAGCGGGGCCTACGAGCAGTACTTC. Translating gives CASSLTSGAYEQYF.